The rows below give T cell receptor beta chains drawn from one sample of a study of PD-L1 blockade in urothelial cancer. Libraries were prepared by immunoSEQ multiplex PCR; TCRdb keeps only in-frame clonotypes and omits some of them. Here the sample spans under 95,000 clones, roughly 89% being singletons. Sample: PBMCs, taken around atezolizumab (anti-PD-L1) treatment. The origin of the receptors is a man aged 55 to 70 with urothelial cancer. The CDR3 runs from the conserved cysteine through the conserved F or W. A D gene is named only where the DNA matches it firmly. Part of the rows lack a size; the others show once, few, many or a class for expanded clones.

V gene: TRBV28; J gene: TRBJ1-3; D gene: -; clone size: -; CDR3 protein: CASTLPGSGNTIYF; CDR3 DNA: TGTGCCAGCACCCTTCCGGGAAGTGGAAACACCATATATTTT
V gene: TRBV13; J gene: TRBJ2-7; D gene: -; clone size: -; CDR3 protein: CASSPTGRTYEQYF; CDR3 DNA: TGTGCCAGCAGCCCAACGGGAAGAACTTACGAGCAGTACTTC
V gene: TRBV9; J gene: TRBJ1-1; D gene: TRBD1; clone size: -; CDR3 protein: CASSAHLRQGANTEAFF; CDR3 DNA: TGTGCCAGCAGCGCCCATCTAAGACAGGGGGCAAACACTGAAGCTTTCTTT
V gene: TRBV5-1; J gene: TRBJ2-2; D gene: TRBD2; clone size: -; CDR3 protein: CASSLGLAENTGELFF; CDR3 DNA: TGCGCCAGCAGCTTGGGACTAGCGGAGAACACCGGGGAGCTGTTTTTT
V gene: TRBV28; J gene: TRBJ1-5; D gene: TRBD1; clone size: -; CDR3 protein: CASSLGQGNQPQHF; CDR3 DNA: TGTGCCAGCAGCCTCGGACAGGGCAATCAGCCCCAGCATTTT
V gene: TRBV9; J gene: TRBJ1-4; D gene: TRBD1; clone size: few; CDR3 protein: CASSDIQGTATNEKLFF; CDR3 DNA: TGTGCCAGCAGCGATATACAGGGGACTGCAACTAATGAAAAACTGTTTTTT
V gene: TRBV7-8; J gene: TRBJ2-7; D gene: -; clone size: many; CDR3 protein: CASSSPGTGTYEQYF; CDR3 DNA: TGTGCCAGCAGCTCCCCCGGGACTGGCACCTACGAGCAGTACTTC
V gene: TRBV11-2; J gene: TRBJ1-2; D gene: TRBD1; clone size: -; CDR3 protein: CASSLDAGTDYGYTF; CDR3 DNA: TGTGCCAGCAGCTTAGATGCCGGGACAGACTATGGCTACACCTTC
V gene: TRBV10-3; J gene: TRBJ2-6; D gene: TRBD2; clone size: -; CDR3 protein: CAISGERGGANVLTF; CDR3 DNA: TGTGCCATCAGTGGAGAGCGGGGGGGGGCCAACGTCCTGACTTTC
V gene: TRBV19; J gene: TRBJ2-7; D gene: -; clone size: -; CDR3 protein: CASSIFPGGRNEQYF; CDR3 DNA: TGTGCCAGTAGTATATTCCCTGGAGGGCGGAACGAGCAGTACTTC
V gene: TRBV6-1; J gene: TRBJ1-3; D gene: -; clone size: -; CDR3 protein: CASGGERLTGNTIYF; CDR3 DNA: TGTGCCAGCGGTGGGGAGAGGCTCACTGGAAACACCATATATTTT
V gene: TRBV4-2; J gene: TRBJ1-5; D gene: TRBD1; clone size: -; CDR3 protein: CASSQRGQGLNQPQHF; CDR3 DNA: TGTGCCAGCAGCCAGAGGGGACAGGGGCTCAATCAGCCCCAGCATTTT
V gene: TRBV10-3; J gene: TRBJ2-7; D gene: TRBD1; clone size: -; CDR3 protein: CATCNGQGASYEQYF; CDR3 DNA: TGTGCCACCTGCAATGGACAGGGGGCCTCCTACGAGCAGTACTTC
V gene: TRBV11-2; J gene: TRBJ2-5; D gene: -; clone size: -; CDR3 protein: CASSLNLNQETQYF; CDR3 DNA: TGTGCCAGCAGCTTAAACTTAAACCAAGAGACCCAGTACTTC
V gene: TRBV29-1; J gene: TRBJ2-1; D gene: -; clone size: -; CDR3 protein: CSVGHNEQFF; CDR3 DNA: TGCAGCGTTGGGCACAATGAGCAGTTCTTC
V gene: TRBV19; J gene: TRBJ2-5; D gene: TRBD2; clone size: few; CDR3 protein: CASSTAGLAGQETQYF; CDR3 DNA: TGTGCCAGTAGTACTGCAGGCCTAGCGGGGCAAGAGACCCAGTACTTC
V gene: TRBV18; J gene: TRBJ1-2; D gene: TRBD1; clone size: -; CDR3 protein: CASSPDRAAYGYTF; CDR3 DNA: TGTGCCAGCTCACCCGACAGGGCAGCCTATGGCTACACCTTC
V gene: TRBV10-2; J gene: TRBJ1-4; D gene: -; clone size: -; CDR3 protein: CASSEATLGEKLFF; CDR3 DNA: TGCGCCAGCAGTGAGGCCACCCTCGGGGAAAAACTGTTTTTT
V gene: TRBV4-2; J gene: TRBJ2-6; D gene: TRBD1; clone size: -; CDR3 protein: CASSQTGVRSGANVLTF; CDR3 DNA: TGTGCCAGCAGCCAAACAGGGGTTCGCTCTGGGGCCAACGTCCTGACTTTC
V gene: TRBV5-1; J gene: TRBJ2-3; D gene: TRBD2; clone size: -; CDR3 protein: CASSGGTSGVATDTQYF; CDR3 DNA: TGCGCCAGCAGCGGAGGGACTAGCGGGGTAGCCACAGATACGCAGTATTTT
V gene: TRBV25-1; J gene: TRBJ2-5; D gene: -; clone size: -; CDR3 protein: CASSEYREGETQYF; CDR3 DNA: TGTGCCAGCAGTGAATATCGCGAGGGCGAGACCCAGTACTTC
V gene: TRBV10-3; J gene: TRBJ1-6; D gene: TRBD1; clone size: -; CDR3 protein: CAIRTTGNYNSPLHF; CDR3 DNA: TGTGCCATCAGAACGACAGGGAACTATAATTCACCCCTCCACTTT
V gene: TRBV9; J gene: TRBJ2-5; D gene: TRBD2; clone size: -; CDR3 protein: CASSVSAAGEEETQYF; CDR3 DNA: TGTGCCAGCAGCGTCAGCGCTGCGGGGGAAGAAGAGACCCAGTACTTC
V gene: TRBV28; J gene: TRBJ2-7; D gene: TRBD1; clone size: once; CDR3 protein: CASRPGTVSYEQYF; CDR3 DNA: TGTGCCAGCAGGCCCGGGACAGTATCCTACGAGCAGTACTTC
V gene: TRBV11-2; J gene: TRBJ1-6; D gene: -; clone size: few; CDR3 protein: CASGPGTINSPLHF; CDR3 DNA: TGTGCCAGCGGTCCGGGGACTATAAATTCACCCCTCCACTTT
V gene: TRBV5-6; J gene: TRBJ1-5; D gene: -; clone size: -; CDR3 protein: CASSLGQNSNQPQHF; CDR3 DNA: TGTGCCAGCAGCTTGGGTCAGAATAGCAATCAGCCCCAGCATTTT
V gene: TRBV5-4; J gene: TRBJ1-2; D gene: -; clone size: -; CDR3 protein: CASSLEGSGGRDYGYTF; CDR3 DNA: TGTGCCAGCAGCTTGGAGGGGTCGGGGGGGAGAGACTATGGCTACACCTTC
V gene: TRBV9; J gene: TRBJ1-1; D gene: TRBD1; clone size: few; CDR3 protein: CASSQGQGEAFF; CDR3 DNA: TGTGCCAGCAGCCAAGGACAGGGGGAAGCTTTCTTT
V gene: TRBV7-9; J gene: TRBJ1-1; D gene: -; clone size: -; CDR3 protein: CASSWAGVATEAFF; CDR3 DNA: TGTGCCAGCAGCTGGGCCGGGGTGGCAACTGAAGCTTTCTTT
V gene: TRBV6-1; J gene: TRBJ2-1; D gene: TRBD1; clone size: -; CDR3 protein: CASSAGQGAYNEQFF; CDR3 DNA: TGTGCCAGCAGTGCCGGACAGGGCGCTTACAATGAGCAGTTCTTC
V gene: TRBV10-3; J gene: TRBJ1-4; D gene: -; clone size: -; CDR3 protein: CAISEGPHEKLFF; CDR3 DNA: TGTGCCATCAGTGAGGGGCCCCATGAAAAACTGTTTTTT
V gene: TRBV9; J gene: TRBJ2-7; D gene: -; clone size: few; CDR3 protein: CASSVAASYEQYF; CDR3 DNA: TGTGCCAGCAGCGTGGCCGCAAGCTACGAGCAGTACTTC
V gene: TRBV7-9; J gene: TRBJ2-5; D gene: -; clone size: -; CDR3 protein: CASSLLVWGVQETQYF; CDR3 DNA: TGTGCCAGCAGCTTACTGGTGTGGGGGGTTCAAGAGACCCAGTACTTC
V gene: TRBV19; J gene: TRBJ2-6; D gene: -; clone size: -; CDR3 protein: CASSWQNGANVLTF; CDR3 DNA: TGTGCCAGTAGTTGGCAGAACGGGGCCAACGTCCTGACTTTC
V gene: TRBV7-6; J gene: TRBJ2-7; D gene: -; clone size: few; CDR3 protein: CASSLPVPRTSYEQYF; CDR3 DNA: TGTGCCAGCAGCTTGCCAGTCCCCAGAACCTCCTACGAGCAGTACTTC
V gene: TRBV5-1; J gene: TRBJ2-1; D gene: TRBD2; clone size: -; CDR3 protein: CASSLASGGINEQFF; CDR3 DNA: TGCGCCAGCAGCTTGGCTAGCGGGGGTATCAATGAGCAGTTCTTC